This note documents a single T cell receptor (beta chain) sequence. Its matching antigen is unknown. With 60 Vbeta and 13 Jbeta primers, the PCR was carried out. Sequenced by immunoSEQ multiplex PCR; TCRdb stores in-frame clones only, minus some. The sample has 270,000 or so clones, approximately 90% seen once. This sample was taken from a study of cytomegalovirus exposure and HLA in healthy donors. The study's findings and limits: Among TCR sequences, most were rare, though some public TCRs appeared in many donors. Later work found most CMV-associated TCR beta chains apparently HLA-restricted. Later, TCR association rates were found to vary by HLA locus, highest for DRB1 and lowest for HLA-C. HLA alleles were associated with roughly 17,000 TCR beta sequences in a later analysis at 0.05 false discovery rate.

The sequencing input was PBMCs. This TCR was recovered from a man between 35 and 55 years old in good health and CMV-seropositive.

DNA for the CDR3: TGTGCCAGTTATGGGGGGGCTGAAGCTTTCTTT. Amino acid sequence: CASYGGAEAFF. The chain has TRBV7-9 and TRBJ1-1, with D possibly TRBD1 on 5 matching bases. Germline CDR1 and CDR2: SEHNR and FQNEAQ (reference sequence). This CDR3 is built from 11 residues. V lost 9 bases to trimming and J lost 6 bases, with 11 bases between them.